This T cell receptor (beta chain) derives from a study of PD-L1 blockade in urothelial cancer. Study-wide background: A median around 140,000 T cells were found in blood samples.

The CDR3 runs to 14 residues. The germline gives CDR1 MDHEN, CDR2 SYDVKM. The V and J ends lost 10 bases and 0 bases respectively, with 15 bases between them. Data came from immunoSEQ multiplex PCR; TCRdb stores just in-frame clones and leaves some out. The sample records tens of thousands of clones, roughly four fifths being singletons. The V gene is TRBV28, the J gene TRBJ1-1; the D gene is possibly TRBD1 (5 bases). The source is a man between 65 and 85 years old with urothelial cancer. The sample in question was PBMCs, obtained around atezolizumab (anti-PD-L1) treatment. CDR3 residues: CATIGAGMNTEAFF. The CDR3 DNA follows: TGTGCCACAATTGGGGCGGGGATGAACACTGAAGCTTTCTTT.